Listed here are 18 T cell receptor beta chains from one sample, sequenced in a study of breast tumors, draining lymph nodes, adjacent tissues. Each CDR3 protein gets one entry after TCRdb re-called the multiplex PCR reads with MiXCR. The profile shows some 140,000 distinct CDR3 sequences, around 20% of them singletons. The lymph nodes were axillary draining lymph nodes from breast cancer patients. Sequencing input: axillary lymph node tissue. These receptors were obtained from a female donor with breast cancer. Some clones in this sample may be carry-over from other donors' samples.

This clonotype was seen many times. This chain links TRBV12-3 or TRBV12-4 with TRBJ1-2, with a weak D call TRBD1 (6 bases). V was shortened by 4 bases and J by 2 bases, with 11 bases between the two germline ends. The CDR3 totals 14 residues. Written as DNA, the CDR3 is TGTGCCAGCAGTTGGAGGGGGGGAAACTATGGCTACACCTTC. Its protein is CASSWRGGNYGYTF.

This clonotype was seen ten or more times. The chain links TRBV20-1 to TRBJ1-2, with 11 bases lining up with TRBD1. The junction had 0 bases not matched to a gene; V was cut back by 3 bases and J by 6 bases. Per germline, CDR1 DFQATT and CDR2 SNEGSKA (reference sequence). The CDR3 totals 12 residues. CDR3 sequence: CSARGQGDGYTF. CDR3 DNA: TGCAGTGCTAGGGGACAGGGGGATGGCTACACCTTC.

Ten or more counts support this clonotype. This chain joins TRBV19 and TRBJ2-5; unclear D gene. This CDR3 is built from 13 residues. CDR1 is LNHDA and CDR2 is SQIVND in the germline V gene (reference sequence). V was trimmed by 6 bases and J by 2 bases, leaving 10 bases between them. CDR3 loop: CASRALSQETQYF. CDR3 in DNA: TGTGCCAGTAGGGCCCTCAGTCAAGAGACCCAGTACTTC.

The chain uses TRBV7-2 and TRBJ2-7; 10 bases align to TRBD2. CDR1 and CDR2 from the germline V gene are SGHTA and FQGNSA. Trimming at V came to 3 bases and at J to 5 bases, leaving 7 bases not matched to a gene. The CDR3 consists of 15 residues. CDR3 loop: CASSFLAGETHEQYF. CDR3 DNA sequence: TGTGCCAGCAGCTTCCTAGCGGGAGAAACTCACGAGCAGTACTTC.

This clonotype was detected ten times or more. CDR3 nucleotide sequence: TGCGCCAGCAGAAACCTGGGGACCTACGAGCAGTACTTC. Its protein product is CASRNLGTYEQYF. The V gene is TRBV10-2, the J gene TRBJ2-7; D gene uncertain. V was cut by 6 bases and J by 2 bases, with 11 bases left in between. The CDR3 is 13 amino acids. Germline CDR1 is WSHSY and CDR2 is SAAADI.

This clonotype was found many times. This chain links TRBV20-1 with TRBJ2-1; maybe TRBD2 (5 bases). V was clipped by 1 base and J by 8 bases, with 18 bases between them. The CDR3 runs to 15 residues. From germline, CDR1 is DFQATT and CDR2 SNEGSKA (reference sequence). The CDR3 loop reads CSARGERLMLDEQFF. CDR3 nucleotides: TGCAGTGCTAGAGGGGAGCGGTTAATGTTGGATGAGCAGTTCTTC.

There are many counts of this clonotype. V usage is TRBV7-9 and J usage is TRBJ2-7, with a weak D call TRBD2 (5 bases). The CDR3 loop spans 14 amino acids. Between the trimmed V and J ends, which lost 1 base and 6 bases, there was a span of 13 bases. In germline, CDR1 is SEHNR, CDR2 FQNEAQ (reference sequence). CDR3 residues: CASSLEGDPIEQYF. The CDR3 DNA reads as TGTGCCAGCAGCTTAGAGGGAGATCCCATCGAGCAGTACTTC.

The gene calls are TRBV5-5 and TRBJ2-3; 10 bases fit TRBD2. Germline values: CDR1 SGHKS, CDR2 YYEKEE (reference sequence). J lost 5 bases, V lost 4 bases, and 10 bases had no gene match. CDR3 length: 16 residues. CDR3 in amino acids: CASSSGSSGRGDTQYF. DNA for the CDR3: TGTGCCAGCAGCAGTGGGTCCAGCGGGAGGGGAGATACGCAGTATTTT.

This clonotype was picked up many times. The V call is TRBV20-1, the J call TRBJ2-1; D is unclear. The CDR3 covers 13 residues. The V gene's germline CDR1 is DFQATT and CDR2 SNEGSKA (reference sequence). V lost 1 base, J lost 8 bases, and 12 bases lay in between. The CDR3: CSARALSNYEQFF. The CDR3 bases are TGCAGTGCTAGAGCTCTTAGTAATTATGAGCAGTTCTTC.

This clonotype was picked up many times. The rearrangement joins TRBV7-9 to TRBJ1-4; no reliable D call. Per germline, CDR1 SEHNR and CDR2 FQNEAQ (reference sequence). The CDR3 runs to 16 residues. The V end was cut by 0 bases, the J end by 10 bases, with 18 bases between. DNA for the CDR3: TGTGCCAGCAGCTTAGCGCAAGGATCTGGGAAGGCAAAACTGTTTTTT. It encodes CASSLAQGSGKAKLFF.

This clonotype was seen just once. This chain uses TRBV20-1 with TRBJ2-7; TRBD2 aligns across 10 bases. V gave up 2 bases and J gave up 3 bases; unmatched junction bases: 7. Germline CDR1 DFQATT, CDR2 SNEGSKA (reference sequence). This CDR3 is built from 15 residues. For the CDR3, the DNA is TGCAGTGCTAGAAGGCTAGCGGGGGCGGTCTACGAGCAGTACTTC. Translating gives CSARRLAGAVYEQYF.

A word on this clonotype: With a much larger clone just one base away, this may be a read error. CDR3 residues: CASSPGGTYGYTF. The CDR3 DNA sequence: TGTGCCAGCAGTCCAGGCGGGACCTATGGCTACACCTTC. The genes are TRBV6-6 and TRBJ1-2, with TRBD1 as a possible D gene (5 bases). In germline, CDR1 is MNHNY, CDR2 SVGAGI (reference sequence). Trimming took off 5 bases at V and 4 bases at J, with 11 bases between the two ends. The CDR3 loop spans 13 amino acids.

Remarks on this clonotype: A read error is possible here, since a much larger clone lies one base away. In DNA, the CDR3 is TGTGCCAGCAGCGGTGGGACAGCTTACGAGCGGTACTTC. Translating gives CASSGGTAYERYF. The V gene is TRBV7-9, the J gene TRBJ2-7; 7 nucleotides align to TRBD1. The CDR3 has 13 residues. Per germline, CDR1 SEHNR and CDR2 FQNEAQ (reference sequence).

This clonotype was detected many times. CDR3 region: CASSILAKRERETQYF. The CDR3 region has the DNA TGTGCCAGCAGTATCCTTGCGAAGCGGGAGAGAGAGACCCAGTACTTC. J is TRBJ2-5 and V is TRBV2; 8 bases are shared with TRBD2. Germline CDR1 SNHLY, CDR2 FYNNEI. With V trimmed by 5 bases and J by 4 bases, 12 bases remained unmatched. CDR3 length: 16 amino acids.

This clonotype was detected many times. In DNA form, the CDR3 reads TGTGCCAGCAGCTTAAGGCCACCTTTGGCGGGAGGAGCAGATACGCAGTATTTT. Its protein product is CASSLRPPLAGGADTQYF. The rearrangement uses TRBV7-3 and TRBJ2-3, with 8 bases fitting TRBD2. The V gene end was trimmed by 1 base and the J gene end by 4 bases; junction bases not matched to a gene: 13. The CDR3 sequence is 18 residues long. The V gene's germline CDR1 is SGHTA and CDR2 FQGTGA.

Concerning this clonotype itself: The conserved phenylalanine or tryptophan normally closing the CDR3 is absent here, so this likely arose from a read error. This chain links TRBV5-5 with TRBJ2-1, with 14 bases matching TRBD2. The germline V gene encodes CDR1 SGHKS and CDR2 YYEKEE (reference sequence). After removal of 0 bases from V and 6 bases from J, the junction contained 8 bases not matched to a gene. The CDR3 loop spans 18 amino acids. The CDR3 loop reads CASSLVWTSGRISNEQFL. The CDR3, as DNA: TGTGCCAGCAGCTTGGTTTGGACTAGCGGGAGGATTAGCAATGAGCAGTTCCTC.

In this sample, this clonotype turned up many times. The chain's CDR3 is CASSVLGSGTDTQYF. DNA of the CDR3: TGTGCCAGCAGCGTTCTCGGGAGTGGGACAGATACGCAGTATTTT. This chain connects TRBV9 to TRBJ2-3; a weak D match, TRBD2 (6 bases). With 2 bases removed from V and 3 bases from J, the gap between germline ends came to 13 bases. Germline loops: CDR1 SGDLS, CDR2 YYNGEE. The CDR3 covers 15 residues.

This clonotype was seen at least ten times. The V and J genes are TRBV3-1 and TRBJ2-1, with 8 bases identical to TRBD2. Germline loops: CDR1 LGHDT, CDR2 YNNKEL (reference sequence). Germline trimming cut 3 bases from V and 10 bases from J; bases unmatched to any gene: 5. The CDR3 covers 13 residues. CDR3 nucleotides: TGTGCCAGCAGCCAGCCCCGGGGGGGCGAGCAGTTCTTC. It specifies CASSQPRGGEQFF.